This entry is about one T cell receptor beta chain. This clone's antigen is unknown. The input lacks base qualities; no much larger clone sits a single base away. The data derive from a study of blood T cell repertoires in COVID-19 (dated by TCRdb to the early 2020s). About the investigation overall: Collaborator samples came from the United States, Italy and Spain and covered acute and convalescent phases of COVID-19. Where available, HLA class I and class II types were obtained from metadata supplied by the sample provider rather than from assay-based typing. The material from the prospective study consisted of cDNA or gDNA derived from T cells, B-cell-depleted T cells, or PBMCs. Deeply sampled blood TCRbeta repertoires from subjects exposed to, actively infected with, or recovered from COVID-19 were included in the dataset. A freely available public database, intended as a resource for researchers studying the immune response to SARS-CoV-2, is where the repertoires were released. The sample metadata nearly always contained a de-identified subject ID, COVID-19 status, age in years and sex. The samples were drawn from the first 160 participants of the ongoing ImmuneRACE study and from 1,254 subjects provided by 6 global collaborators. Overall study outcomes, separate from this receptor: How much clinical and demographic metadata was included differed by source and by participant, and the metadata was provided uncurated.

In the prospective study, participants were roughly 18 to 100 years old, resided in 24 geographic areas of the United States, and were enrolled through a virtual design. To assign participants to cohorts, the prospective study relied on clinical history that participants themselves reported in a screening survey and a study questionnaire. For ImmuneRACE Cohort 3, a participant was defined as recovered based on two consecutive negative NP/OP PCR tests, clearance by a healthcare professional, or resolution of symptoms. Mobile phlebotomists in the prospective study collected whole blood, serum and a nasopharyngeal or oropharyngeal swab from every participant. Prospective study participants could optionally give additional blood draws and questionnaires over an approximately 2-month period. Before DNA extraction, prospective study blood samples were shipped either frozen or at room temperature. The immunoSEQ Assay, a bias-controlled multiplex PCR, was used to amplify TCRbeta CDR3 regions from genomic DNA. From the authors' description of their analysis: The number of nucleated cells in each sample was estimated from the amplification of reference gene primers within the assay. To quantify the absolute abundance of each unique TCRbeta CDR3 rearrangement, sequence reads were collapsed and filtered. For each sample, productive Simpson clonality was calculated as the square root of Simpson's diversity index across productive rearrangements. In its TCRdb copy, this immuneACCESS table keeps in-frame sequences only and misses some clones. Where compared with another copy, unresolved V genes explain less than half of these, and the others have no known cause. V and J calls and clone size are those listed in that table; D and trimming were worked out from the DNA. A total of 200,000 to 300,000 clones appear in this sample, around 86% of them only once. The ten largest clones take up roughly 1.9% of the sample.

Cut back by 3 bases and 2 bases, the V and J ends lie 10 bases apart. The CDR3 covers 15 residues, taking in both the cysteine and the phenylalanine. Here the CDR3 DNA is all that survives: 45 bases in frame from base 1. CDR1 is given as MNHNS and CDR2 as SASEGT, both from the germline V gene. Sequencing was performed on PBMCs or T cells enriched from blood (not recorded which). The sequence is built from TRBV6-1 and TRBJ2-2; TRBD2 is a possible D gene, resting on 6 matching bases. This clonotype was sampled from a woman aged 45-65 years who had recovered from COVID-19. The bases are TGTGCCAGCAGTGATGTGCGGGGAAACACCGGGGAGCTGTTTTTT. It specifies CASSDVRGNTGELFF.